This T cell receptor beta chain was retrieved from a study of post-analysis software for immune sequencing data. Study information: Progressive-relapsing, secondary progressive and relapsing-remitting multiple sclerosis were among the disease courses included. Whole-study findings and limits: The study found TRBV5-6, TRBV5-1 and TRBV20-1 among 5 or 6 TRBV segments more frequent in patients than controls. Clustering by F measure revealed strong co-clustering among samples prepared together in one batch.

Concerning this clonotype itself: The antigen is undetermined.

Unique molecular identifiers tagged the TCR beta cDNA libraries. In TCRdb, the PCR reads were re-called with MiXCR into one record per CDR3 protein. The sample has 430,000 or so distinct CDR3 sequences, roughly 38% seen once; the top ten hold approximately 7.1%. The J segment lost 4 bases and the V segment lost 5 bases, leaving 8 bases of the junction unmatched. CDR1 and CDR2 from the germline V gene are SNHLY and FYNNEI. The CDR3 covers 15 residues. The chain couples TRBV2 to TRBJ2-7, with 10 nucleotides matching TRBD1. The receptor's source is a girl aged 2-10 years with multiple sclerosis. Sequenced material: blood. The CDR3 loop is CASSFLDRGRYEQYF. DNA of the CDR3: TGTGCCAGCAGTTTCCTTGACAGGGGGCGGTACGAGCAGTACTTC.